This T cell receptor beta chain comes out of a study of T cell responses to AZD1222 COVID-19 vaccine. Libraries were prepared by immunoSEQ multiplex PCR; TCRdb keeps only in-frame clonotypes and omits some of them. The data show 140,000 to 150,000 clones, about nine tenths seen once. Germline CDR1 MDHEN, CDR2 SYDVKM. Trimming removed 8 bases from V and 11 bases from J, with 19 bases in between. The CDR3 has 13 amino acids. The starting material was peripheral blood, obtained 28 days after the second AZD1222 dose. The rearrangement uses TRBV28 and TRBJ1-5, with D unclear. The clonotype was recovered from an adult who received the AZD1222 COVID-19 vaccine. CDR3 amino acids: CASLGGGGVTQHF. The DNA of the CDR3 is TGTGCCAGCCTCGGCGGCGGCGGCGTGACCCAGCATTTT.